This entry describes one T cell receptor beta chain. Antigen specificity is unknown. The method was immunoSEQ multiplex PCR; TCRdb's version includes in-frame clones alone and lacks a portion of them. Of tens of thousands of clones in the sample, about 92% were seen once. The data are from a study of graft-versus-host responses after intestinal transplantation. As for the study in general: Multivisceral, liver-intestinal, or isolated intestinal grafts were transplanted into recipients.

Study-level results: Allograft clonal ratios (graft-versus-host to host-versus-graft) were high in patients who had graft-donor T cell macrochimerism. Researchers found GvH clones in recipient marrow, and some showed up first in ileum or blood.

Germline trimming cut 5 bases from V and 4 bases from J; bases unmatched to any gene: 4. Germline V gene sequence: CDR1 SGHTA, CDR2 FQGNSA. This CDR3 has 14 amino acids. This sequence originates from a human donor who received an intestinal transplant. Material: unstimulated CD8+ T cells sorted from spleen or lymph node cells, obtained before intestinal transplant. The chain combines TRBV7-2 with TRBJ1-5; the match to TRBD1 covers 8 bases. The CDR3 bases are TGTGCCAGCAGCCCGGACAGGGAAAATCAGCCCCAGCATTTT. Its protein product is CASSPDRENQPQHF.